The 32 T cell receptor beta chains reported below all come from one sample, sequenced in a study of human T cells and chemical hapten exposure. One entry per CDR3 protein, called by TCRdb with MiXCR from the RACE reads. The repertoire holds 300,000 to 450,000 distinct CDR3 sequences, with over 5% as singletons. Sample time point: pre-sensitization, week 0. The treatment here: therapeutic diphenylcyclopropenone sensitization with weekly scalp DPC. The sample in question was whole blood, obtained in connection with sensitization to the hapten diphenylcyclopropenone (DPC). These receptor sequences come from a woman aged 18-30 years with alopecia areata. Some clones in this sample may be carry-over from other donors' samples.

This clonotype was observed many times. This chain uses TRBV3-1 with TRBJ1-1, with D unresolved. Germline assignment: CDR1 LGHDT and CDR2 YNNKEL (reference sequence). V dropped 7 bases and J dropped 5 bases, with 11 bases sitting between them. This CDR3 spans 12 amino acids. As DNA, the CDR3 is TGTGCCAGCACCCGTAAAGGTACTGAAGCTTTCTTT. Its protein is CASTRKGTEAFF.

In nucleotides, the CDR3 is TGTGCCAGCAGTGACCGGCGGAGCTCTGGAAACACCATATATTTT. It codes for CASSDRRSSGNTIYF. J is TRBJ1-3 and V is TRBV6-1; the D is unclear. Germline assignment: CDR1 MNHNS and CDR2 SASEGT. The V end was cut by 3 bases, the J end by 0 bases, with 9 bases between. This CDR3 is 15 amino acids long.

This CDR3 is CASSLRVGTGELFF. CDR3 in DNA: TGTGCCAGCAGCTTACGTGTGGGGACCGGGGAGCTGTTTTTT. The genes are TRBV7-2 and TRBJ2-2; D unclear. The CDR3 has 14 amino acids. Germline V gene sequence: CDR1 SGHTA, CDR2 FQGNSA. V was clipped by 2 bases and J by 5 bases, with 9 bases between them. Together with reference TRBV7-2 and TRBJ2-2, the CDR3 gives the full variable domain: GAGVSQSPSNKVTEKGKDVELRCDPISGHTALYWYRQSLGQGLEFLIYFQGNSAPDKSGLPSDRFSAERTGGSVSTLTIQRTQQEDSAVYLCASSLRVGTGELFFGEGSRLTVL.

This clonotype has a count of ten or more. This chain connects TRBV20-1 to TRBJ1-2, with TRBD1 as a possible D gene (5 bases). In germline, CDR1 is DFQATT, CDR2 SNEGSKA (reference sequence). The length of the CDR3 is 17 residues. Trimming took 0 bases from V and 0 from J, leaving 17 bases between them. The CDR3 protein is CSAREVRDASPNYGYTF. DNA of the CDR3: TGCAGTGCTAGAGAAGTCCGGGACGCCTCACCTAACTATGGCTACACCTTC.

This clonotype was seen more than once but under ten times. The chain employs TRBV10-3 and TRBJ1-1, with D unresolved. V was clipped by 3 bases and J by 12 bases, with 14 bases between them. This CDR3 has 12 amino acids. From germline, CDR1 is ENHRY and CDR2 SYGVKD. CDR3 sequence: CAISDISQESFF. The DNA of the CDR3 is TGTGCCATCAGTGACATCTCCCAGGAGTCTTTCTTT.

The rearrangement links TRBV4-3 to TRBJ1-2; tentatively, D is TRBD1 (6 bases). The CDR3 has 16 residues. Germline V CDR1 and CDR2: LGHNA, YSLEER. With 0 bases removed from V and 0 bases from J, the gap between germline ends came to 11 bases. CDR3 residues: CASSQDRDTANYGYTF. CDR3 in DNA: TGCGCCAGCAGCCAAGACCGGGACACAGCTAACTATGGCTACACCTTC.

Only a few counts were recorded for this clonotype. The gene calls are TRBV7-9 and TRBJ2-3; no definite D call. V dropped 3 bases and J dropped 4 bases, with 5 bases sitting between them. The CDR3 is 12 residues long. The germline gives CDR1 SEHNR, CDR2 FQNEAQ (reference sequence). CDR3 nucleotides: TGTGCCAGCAGCTTCTGGGCAGATACGCAGTATTTT. Protein: CASSFWADTQYF. Full variable domain (remainder filled in from reference TRBV7-9 and TRBJ2-3): DTGVSQNPRHKITKRGQNVTFRCDPISEHNRLYWYRQTLGQGPEFLTYFQNEAQLEKSRLLSDRFSAERPKGSFSTLEIQRTEQGDSAMYLCASSFWADTQYFGPGTRLTVL.

This clonotype was seen repeatedly, ten times or more. CDR3 in DNA: TGCAGCGTTGAGGTACTAGCGGGGGCACACAAAAACATTCAGTACTTC. Protein product: CSVEVLAGAHKNIQYF. The rearrangement uses TRBV29-1 and TRBJ2-4; TRBD2 agrees at 11 bases. J gave up 3 bases and V 3 bases, and 7 bases lay outside the gene matches. CDR3 length: 16 amino acids. Germline V gene sequence: CDR1 SQVTM, CDR2 ANQGSEA.

The sample holds many counts of this clonotype. This chain connects TRBV6-5 to TRBJ2-1; D not resolved. V lost 1 base and J 4 bases, leaving 11 bases between the germline ends. The CDR3 length is 15 residues. Germline loops: CDR1 MNHEY, CDR2 SVGAGI. The CDR3 region is CASSYLRSLYNEQFF. CDR3 sequence (DNA): TGTGCCAGCAGTTACTTAAGGTCCTTATACAATGAGCAGTTCTTC.

This clonotype was recorded many times. The V gene is TRBV6-2 or TRBV6-3, the J gene TRBJ2-4; D ambiguous. The V end was cut by 5 bases, the J end by 6 bases, with 8 bases between. This CDR3 region has 12 residues. Germline V gene sequence: CDR1 MNHEY, CDR2 SVGEGT. CDR3 sequence reads: CASSRMGNIQYF. The CDR3, as DNA: TGTGCCAGCAGTCGAATGGGAAACATTCAGTACTTC.

V is TRBV2 and J is TRBJ2-1; 9 nucleotides align to TRBD1. Looked up from germline, CDR1 is SNHLY and CDR2 is FYNNEI. V shed 8 bases and J 3 bases; nucleotides not matched to a gene: 8. The CDR3 totals 15 residues. The DNA of the CDR3 is TGTGCCAGCGGTCTAGACAGGGGGAGCTACAATGAGCAGTTCTTC. Its protein is CASGLDRGSYNEQFF.

The chain has TRBV6-2 or TRBV6-3 and TRBJ1-1; 8 bases map to TRBD1. After removal of 2 bases from V and 3 bases from J, the junction contained 8 bases not matched to a gene. This CDR3 is 16 amino acids long. CDR1 MNHEY and CDR2 SVGEGT come from the germline V gene. The CDR3 is CASSYSFGQGYTEAFF. The DNA for the CDR3 is TGTGCCAGCAGTTACAGCTTCGGACAGGGTTACACTGAAGCTTTCTTT.

V usage is TRBV2 and J usage is TRBJ1-1; D is undetermined. Germline CDR1 and CDR2: SNHLY and FYNNEI. Trimming removed 2 bases from V and 1 base from J, with 5 bases in between. The CDR3 sequence is 13 residues long. The CDR3 protein is CASSENPNTEAFF. As DNA, the CDR3 is TGTGCCAGCAGTGAAAACCCGAACACTGAAGCTTTCTTT. Complete variable domain (other parts from reference TRBV2 and TRBJ1-1): EPEVTQTPSHQVTQMGQEVILRCVPISNHLYFYWYRQILGQKVEFLVSFYNNEISEKSEIFDDQFSVERPDGSNFTLKIRSTKLEDSAMYFCASSENPNTEAFFGQGTRLTVV.

The rearrangement links TRBV28 to TRBJ1-6; D is unclear. The germline V and J ends were trimmed by 3 bases and 6 bases, with 6 bases remaining between them. The CDR3 runs 13 residues. Germline CDR1 and CDR2: MDHEN and SYDVKM. CDR3 DNA sequence: TGTGCCAGCAGTTTCACTATTAATTCACCCCTCCACTTT. Protein: CASSFTINSPLHF.

This clonotype was detected many times. The V gene is TRBV4-2, the J gene TRBJ1-5; a possible D gene is TRBD1 (6 bases). V lost 3 bases to trimming and J lost 6 bases, with 15 bases between them. The CDR3 is made up of 15 amino acids. The germline gives CDR1 LGHNA, CDR2 YNFKEQ. The CDR3 nucleotides read TGTGCCAGCAGCCAGAGGGAAGGAGGGGGTCAGCCCCAGCATTTT. It specifies CASSQREGGGQPQHF.

At least ten counts were recorded for this clonotype. This sequence joins TRBV29-1 and TRBJ1-1; 8 bases agree with TRBD1. Germline V gives CDR1 SQVTM, CDR2 ANQGSEA. CDR3 length equals 14 residues. With V trimmed by 6 bases and J by 4 bases, 10 bases remained unmatched. The CDR3 here is CSVLTGAYGTEAFF. The CDR3 DNA follows: TGCAGCGTCCTGACAGGGGCGTACGGCACTGAAGCTTTCTTT.

This clonotype appeared many times. This sequence joins TRBV6-2 or TRBV6-3 and TRBJ2-3; possible D gene TRBD1, 6 bases. This CDR3 has 14 residues. Trimming cost V 6 bases and J 0 bases, with 10 bases left between them. Per the germline V gene, CDR1 is MNHEY and CDR2 is SVGEGT. The CDR3 nucleotides are TGTGCCAGCAGACAGGGATTCAGCACAGATACGCAGTATTTT. It encodes CASRQGFSTDTQYF.

This clonotype was seen ten or more times. V is TRBV6-5 and J is TRBJ2-5; 7 bases are shared with TRBD2. The V gene's germline CDR1 is MNHEY and CDR2 SVGAGI. J gave up 5 bases and V 2 bases, and 8 bases lay outside the gene matches. This CDR3 is built from 15 residues. The CDR3 nucleotides read TGTGCCAGCAGTTACCTAGCGGTGGGGTCGGAGACCCAGTACTTC. The encoded protein is CASSYLAVGSETQYF.

The sample holds many counts of this clonotype. This chain connects TRBV7-9 to TRBJ2-3, with unresolved D. The CDR3 loop spans 15 amino acids. Per the germline V gene, CDR1 is SEHNR and CDR2 is FQNEAQ (reference sequence). The V end was cut by 5 bases, the J end by 1 base, with 13 bases between. The CDR3 sequence: CASSVRTGGTDTQYF. The CDR3 DNA reads as TGTGCCAGCAGCGTCCGGACGGGCGGCACAGATACGCAGTATTTT.

The chain combines TRBV20-1 with TRBJ2-1, with TRBD2 matching over 8 bases. In germline, CDR1 is DFQATT, CDR2 SNEGSKA (reference sequence). The CDR3 is made up of 13 amino acids. Germline trimming cut 6 bases from V and 6 bases from J; bases unmatched to any gene: 7. The CDR3 loop reads CSARGGQVNEQFF. The DNA of the CDR3 is TGCAGTGCCCGGGGGGGCCAGGTCAATGAGCAGTTCTTC.

A few counts support this clonotype. V and J are TRBV18 and TRBJ2-2; D is undetermined. Germline values: CDR1 KGHSH, CDR2 LQKENI. The CDR3 loop spans 15 amino acids. The germline V and J ends were trimmed by 2 bases and 6 bases, with 13 bases remaining between them. The CDR3 loop reads CASSPAVPSSGELFF. DNA of the CDR3: TGTGCCAGCTCACCAGCGGTTCCCAGCTCCGGGGAGCTGTTTTTT.

This clonotype has only a few counts. V usage is TRBV9 and J usage is TRBJ1-6; D not resolved. V dropped 0 bases and J dropped 4 bases, with 11 bases sitting between them. In germline, CDR1 is SGDLS, CDR2 YYNGEE. The CDR3 consists of 16 residues. The CDR3 DNA is TGTGCCAGCAGCGTAGGGCAGGAACCATATAATTCACCCCTCCACTTT. Encoded protein: CASSVGQEPYNSPLHF.

The chain's CDR3 is CASSLPEAYEQYF. DNA of the CDR3: TGCGCCAGCAGCTTACCGGAAGCCTACGAGCAGTACTTC. The chain is built from TRBV5-1 and TRBJ2-7; no clear D gene. Trimming took off 2 bases at V and 2 bases at J, with 8 bases between the two ends. There are 13 residues in the CDR3. Germline V lookup: CDR1 SGHRS, CDR2 YFSETQ.

This clonotype appeared a few times. V usage is TRBV29-1 and J usage is TRBJ2-2; no reliable D call. The CDR3 loop spans 12 amino acids. Germline assignment: CDR1 SQVTM and CDR2 ANQGSEA. Trimming pared 0 bases from V and 6 bases from J, leaving 5 bases between. CDR3: CSVEEVAGELFF. The CDR3 nucleotides read TGCAGCGTTGAAGAGGTGGCCGGGGAGCTGTTTTTT.

The chain couples TRBV24-1 to TRBJ1-2; TRBD1 matches 10 bases. This CDR3 is built from 15 residues. With 4 bases clipped from V and 4 bases from J, the junction kept 5 bases outside the gene matches. Germline CDR1 is KGHDR and CDR2 is SFDVKD. CDR3 loop: CATSEAGTGVYGYTF. The CDR3 bases are TGTGCCACCAGTGAAGCCGGGACAGGGGTCTATGGCTACACCTTC.

V is TRBV6-2 or TRBV6-3 and J is TRBJ1-6; a weak D match, TRBD1 (5 bases). V shed 5 bases and J shed 10 bases, with 18 bases lying between them. Germline V gene sequence: CDR1 MNHEY, CDR2 SVGEGT. The CDR3 extends over 15 amino acids. The CDR3 reads CASSRQGRSESPLHF. The CDR3 bases are TGTGCCAGCAGTCGCCAGGGACGGTCCGAATCACCCCTCCACTTT.

In this sample, this clonotype turned up many times. V gene TRBV20-1 combines with J gene TRBJ1-5; D gene ambiguous. Trimming shortened V by 3 bases and J by 0 bases, and 6 bases separated the two germline ends. Germline CDR1 and CDR2: DFQATT and SNEGSKA (reference sequence). CDR3 length: 13 residues. The CDR3 is CSASVGSNQPQHF. The CDR3 nucleotides are TGCAGTGCTAGCGTCGGTAGCAATCAGCCCCAGCATTTT.

This clonotype was seen at least ten times. The chain couples TRBV27 to TRBJ1-4; D possibly corresponds to TRBD1 (5 bases). The CDR3 has 14 amino acids. Germline V lookup: CDR1 MNHEY, CDR2 SMNVEV (reference sequence). Trimming left V 0 bases short and J 10 bases short, with 12 bases between. The CDR3 here is CASSLSGARVKLFF. CDR3 DNA sequence: TGTGCCAGCAGTTTATCAGGGGCCCGGGTAAAACTGTTTTTT.

This clonotype was counted many times. This chain links TRBV12-3 or TRBV12-4 with TRBJ1-2; possibly TRBD1 for D (5 bases). The ends were cut back, 5 bases at V and 2 bases at J, with 9 bases in the middle. The CDR3 is 13 amino acids. CDR3 nucleotides: TGTGCCAGCAGTATAGGGGTCAACTATGGCTACACCTTC. It specifies CASSIGVNYGYTF.

Turning to this clonotype: A much bigger clone sits one base away, suggesting this may be a read error. The CDR3 carries no conserved terminal phenylalanine or tryptophan, so it likely arises from a read error. The rearrangement links TRBV7-2 to TRBJ2-3, with D unresolved. Trimming left V 2 bases short and J 10 bases short, with 19 bases between. The CDR3 extends over 15 amino acids. Germline V gene lookup returns CDR1 SGHTA and CDR2 FQGNSA. The CDR3 region is CASSLLPARSSPQYI. The CDR3 nucleotides read TGTGCCAGCAGCTTACTCCCTGCACGCTCGTCGCCGCAGTATATT.

This clonotype showed up just once. The chain uses TRBV7-8 and TRBJ1-6; no clear D gene. The CDR3 length is 15 residues. Per the germline V gene, CDR1 is SGHVS and CDR2 is FQNEAQ. V dropped 2 bases and J dropped 7 bases, with 12 bases sitting between them. DNA for the CDR3: TGTGCCAGCAGCTTACGAAGGGTCATGAATTCACCCCTCCACTTT. It codes for CASSLRRVMNSPLHF.

The V gene is TRBV12-5, the J gene TRBJ2-7; 10 positions match TRBD2. The CDR3 spans 15 residues. Trimming cost V 0 bases and J 4 bases; bases outside gene matches: 3. Germline V gene data show CDR1 as LGHNT and CDR2 as FRNRAP. The CDR3 DNA follows: TGTGCTAGTGGTTTGGTAGCGGGGGGGCCTTACGAGCAGTACTTC. Translated, it gives CASGLVAGGPYEQYF.